This TCR beta chain stems from a study of T-cell reconstitution after alpha-beta-depleted transplantation in children. Unique molecular identifiers were incorporated into the prepared TCRbeta library. TCRdb called the PCR reads again in MiXCR, with one record for every CDR3 protein. The table shows 450,000 to 550,000 distinct CDR3 sequences, with 9.5% to 12% occurring only once. Germline V gives CDR1 LNHNV, CDR2 YYDKDF (reference sequence). The CDR3 runs 13 residues. V was cut by 2 bases and J by 2 bases, with 4 bases left in between. The origin of this receptor is a female patient between 2 and 15 years old who had a stem cell transplant for aplastic anemia, so the T cells may come from the graft donor. This sample comprised PBMCs, mostly from graft donor cells, obtained 180 days after TCRalphabeta/CD19-depleted stem cell transplant. The chain carries TRBV15 and TRBJ1-3; D is uncertain. This CDR3 is CATSRNTGNTIYF. The CDR3 nucleotides are TGTGCCACCAGCAGAAACACTGGAAACACCATATATTTT.